The present entry profiles one TCR beta chain with its context. The assay was immunoSEQ multiplex PCR, and TCRdb's table has in-frame clones only and misses some. In the table there are roughly 64,000 clones, approximately 84% of which are singletons. The data belong to a study of blood T cell repertoires in COVID-19. The TCR sequence derives from a man aged 50-59 years with active COVID-19. Material for sequencing was peripheral blood.

The CDR3 region is CASSLAGRDTGELFF. The DNA of the CDR3 is TGCGCCAGCAGCTTGGCCGGGCGGGACACCGGGGAGCTGTTTTTT. The V call is TRBV5-1, the J call TRBJ2-2; possibly TRBD2 for D (5 bases). In germline, CDR1 is SGHRS, CDR2 YFSETQ. The CDR3 covers 15 residues. Trimming removed 0 bases from V and 3 bases from J, with 9 bases in between.